The clone carrying this TCR beta chain was counted a few times. What it binds is not known. A second PCR, run for about 6 to 11 cycles, used a sample-barcoded 5' primer plus a J-beta primer mix. Each sample yielded at least 2.5 million CDR3-containing paired-end reads. TCRdb itself ran the 5' RACE reads through MiXCR, one entry per CDR3 protein. The data show more than 650,000 distinct CDR3 sequences, 22% seen once. V dropped 4 bases and J dropped 4; count of bases not matched to a gene: 8. CDR1 and CDR2 from the germline V gene are KGHDR and SFDVKD. The CDR3 has 15 residues. This specimen comes from a study of blood T cells in healthy people across ages. Study-level findings and limits: The recorded TCR beta diversity per million T cells decreased in a roughly linear manner with age.

The draw of peripheral blood yielded ten milliliters from each donor. This rearrangement joins TRBV24-1 to TRBJ2-5, with 7 bases identical to TRBD1. The sample taken for sequencing was blood. The sequence derives from a man in his 70s in good health. This CDR3 reads CATSDTGVKGETQYF. As DNA, the CDR3 is TGTGCCACCAGTGACACAGGGGTGAAGGGAGAGACCCAGTACTTC.